The 3 T cell receptor beta chains listed next were all sequenced from one sample in a study of T cells in Graves' hyperthyroidism and ophthalmopathy. TCR beta CDR3 sequences were amplified from RNA transcripts. Researchers ran a first-round RT-PCR on the TCR CDR3 using the HTBI primer set. Using its own MiXCR run on the multiplex PCR reads, TCRdb lists one record per CDR3 protein. The sample lists around 690,000 distinct CDR3 sequences, around 20% occurring once. Sequenced: blood. Receptors were obtained from a man under 40 with Graves' ophthalmopathy.

This clonotype was recorded many times. This chain connects TRBV5-5 to TRBJ2-5; 7 bases fit TRBD2. Germline CDR1 is SGHKS and CDR2 is YYEKEE (reference sequence). Trimming took 4 bases from V and 1 from J; bases not matched to a gene: 4. The CDR3 length is 14 residues. The CDR3 nucleotides read TGTGCCAGCAGCCATGGCGGGGGCCAAGAGACCCAGTACTTC. Its translation is CASSHGGGQETQYF. Variable domain in full (rest from reference TRBV5-5 and TRBJ2-5): DAGVTQSPTHLIKTRGQQVTLRCSPISGHKSVSWYQQVLGQGPQFIFQYYEKEERGRGNFPDRFSARQFPNYSSELNVNALLLGDSALYLCASSHGGGQETQYFGPGTRLLVL.

This clonotype has a count of ten or more. V usage is TRBV28 and J usage is TRBJ2-7, with 10 bases fitting TRBD1. From germline, CDR1 is MDHEN and CDR2 SYDVKM. The CDR3 spans 16 residues. V lost 5 bases, J lost 3 bases, and 10 bases stayed unmatched. The CDR3 region has the DNA TGTGCCAGCAGTGCGGTCGGGACAGGGGCATTCTACGAGCAGTACTTC. This codes for CASSAVGTGAFYEQYF.

This clonotype was counted between two and nine times. This rearrangement joins TRBV6-2 or TRBV6-3 to TRBJ2-7, with D tentatively TRBD2 (6 bases). In germline, CDR1 is MNHEY, CDR2 SVGEGT. Trimming shortened V by 9 bases and J by 5 bases, and 14 bases separated the two germline ends. The CDR3 runs 12 residues. Here the CDR3 DNA reads TGTGCCAGTCGGGTTTCGGGGGACGAGCAGTACTTC. Translated: CASRVSGDEQYF.